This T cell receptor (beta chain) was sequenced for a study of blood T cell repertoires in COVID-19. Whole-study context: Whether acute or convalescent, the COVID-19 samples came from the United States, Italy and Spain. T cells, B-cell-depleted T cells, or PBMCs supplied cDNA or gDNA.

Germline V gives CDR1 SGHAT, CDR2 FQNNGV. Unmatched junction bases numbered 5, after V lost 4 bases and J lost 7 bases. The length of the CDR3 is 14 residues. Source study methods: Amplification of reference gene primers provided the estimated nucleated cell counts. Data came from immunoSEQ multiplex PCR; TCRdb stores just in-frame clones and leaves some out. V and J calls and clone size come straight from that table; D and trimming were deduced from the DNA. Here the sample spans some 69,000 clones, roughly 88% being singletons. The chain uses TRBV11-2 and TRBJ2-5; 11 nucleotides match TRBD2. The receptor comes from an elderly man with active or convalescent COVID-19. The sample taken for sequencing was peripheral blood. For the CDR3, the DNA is TGTGCCAGCAGCTCCTTAGCGGGAGGGACGACCCAGTACTTC. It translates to CASSSLAGGTTQYF.